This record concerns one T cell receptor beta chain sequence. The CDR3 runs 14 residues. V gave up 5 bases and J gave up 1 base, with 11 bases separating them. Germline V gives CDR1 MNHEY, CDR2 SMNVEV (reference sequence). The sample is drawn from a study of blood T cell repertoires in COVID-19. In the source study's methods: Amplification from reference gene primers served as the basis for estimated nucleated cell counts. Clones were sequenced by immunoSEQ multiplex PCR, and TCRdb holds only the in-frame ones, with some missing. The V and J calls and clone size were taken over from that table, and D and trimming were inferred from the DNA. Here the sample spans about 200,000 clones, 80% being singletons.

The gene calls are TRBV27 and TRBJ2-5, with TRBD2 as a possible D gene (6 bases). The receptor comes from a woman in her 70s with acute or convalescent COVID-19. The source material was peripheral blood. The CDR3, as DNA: TGTGCCAGCAGTGCCCGGGGGAGCCAAGAGACCCAGTACTTC. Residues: CASSARGSQETQYF.